The 26 T cell receptor beta chains below were found in one sample sequenced in a study of human T cells and chemical hapten exposure. One entry per CDR3 protein results from TCRdb running MiXCR on the RACE reads. The sample contains 190,000 or so distinct CDR3 sequences, under 30% of which appear only once. Time point specified: patch test 3, about 24 weeks after DPC sensitization. Specified treatment: therapeutic diphenylcyclopropenone sensitization with weekly scalp DPC. The source was whole blood, collected in connection with sensitization to the hapten diphenylcyclopropenone (DPC). Source of these receptors: a woman aged 40 to 50 with alopecia areata. Some clones in this sample may be carry-over from other donors' samples.

This clonotype was picked up a small number of times. This rearrangement joins TRBV20-1 to TRBJ2-7; D remains unclear. The germline gives CDR1 DFQATT, CDR2 SNEGSKA (reference sequence). Trimming pared 3 bases from V and 0 bases from J, leaving 12 bases between. This CDR3 comprises 14 residues. In nucleotides, the CDR3 is TGCAGTGCTAGTGAGCACTCGAGCTCCTACGAGCAGTACTTC. It yields the protein CSASEHSSSYEQYF.

In its sample, this clonotype was seen a few times. The chain couples TRBV21-1 to TRBJ2-7; the D segment call TRBD2 is taken from the table without a DNA check. TRBV21-1 is described as a pseudogene. The CDR3 runs 16 residues. The CDR3 region is CASSRVKGPPHYEQYF. The CDR3 DNA is TGTGCCAGCAGCAGGGTAAAGGGACCTCCACACTACGAGCAGTACTTC.

This clonotype was picked up a small number of times. The chain combines TRBV29-1 with TRBJ1-1; D not certain. Trimming shortened V by 5 bases and J by 1 base, and 8 bases separated the two germline ends. The germline CDR1 and CDR2 sequences are SQVTM and ANQGSEA. The CDR3 totals 12 residues. CDR3 nucleotides: TGCAGCGTTTCGAATGGGAACACTGAAGCTTTCTTT. Its protein product is CSVSNGNTEAFF.

Only a few counts were recorded for this clonotype. The chain recombines TRBV27 with TRBJ2-2; the D gene is possibly TRBD1 (5 bases). The germline V gene encodes CDR1 MNHEY and CDR2 SMNVEV (reference sequence). This CDR3 has 14 residues. Trimming stripped 4 bases from V and 7 bases from J, with 13 bases between. The CDR3 bases are TGTGCCAGCAGTTACCACAGGCTTAACGGGGAGCTGTTTTTT. Translation gives CASSYHRLNGELFF.

The rearrangement links TRBV24-1 to TRBJ1-2; the D is unclear. Deletions cut 0 bases from V and 7 bases from J, with 5 bases between. This CDR3 contains 12 residues. In germline, CDR1 is KGHDR, CDR2 SFDVKD. CDR3: CATSDLKSGYTF. The CDR3, as DNA: TGTGCCACCAGTGATTTGAAGTCTGGCTACACCTTC.

DNA for the CDR3: TGCAGCGCAGCCCGGACAGGGGAGAACACTGAAGCTTTCTTT. Translating gives CSAARTGENTEAFF. This rearrangement joins TRBV29-1 to TRBJ1-1, with 9 bases identical to TRBD1. This CDR3 region has 14 residues. The J segment lost 1 base and the V segment lost 7 bases, leaving 7 bases of the junction unmatched. CDR1 is SQVTM, CDR2 ANQGSEA, per germline.

The V and J genes are TRBV10-3 and TRBJ2-7; 8 bases are a match to TRBD1. Per the germline V gene, CDR1 is ENHRY and CDR2 is SYGVKD. The CDR3 sequence is 15 residues long. The J segment lost 0 bases and the V segment lost 0 bases, leaving 1 base of the junction unmatched. CDR3 in DNA: TGTGCCATCAGTGAGTCGGACAGGGACTCCTACGAGCAGTACTTC. It specifies CAISESDRDSYEQYF.

This clonotype was counted only a few times. The chain links TRBV6-2 or TRBV6-3 to TRBJ2-7; 8 bases align to TRBD1. V lost 5 bases, J lost 3 bases, and 9 bases stayed unmatched. From germline, CDR1 is MNHEY and CDR2 SVGEGT. The CDR3 runs to 15 residues. CDR3: CASSDPGTGDYEQYF. The CDR3 DNA is TGTGCCAGCAGTGACCCCGGGACAGGTGACTACGAGCAGTACTTC.

This clonotype has a handful of counts. The chain uses TRBV21-1 and TRBJ2-4; the D call in the table, TRBD1, was not verified against the DNA. TRBV21-1 is designated a pseudogene. CDR3 length: 16 residues. Here the CDR3 reads CASSKALRGRKNIQYF. Written as DNA, the CDR3 is TGTGCCAGCAGCAAAGCGCTGAGGGGCAGAAAAAACATTCAGTACTTC.

The V call is TRBV7-9, the J call TRBJ2-7, with 8 bases identical to TRBD2. Germline values: CDR1 SEHNR, CDR2 FQNEAQ (reference sequence). After removal of 0 bases from V and 4 bases from J, the junction contained 11 bases not matched to a gene. This CDR3 spans 17 amino acids. The chain's CDR3 is CASSLALRVAGPYEQYF. In DNA form, the CDR3 reads TGTGCCAGCAGCTTAGCTCTCCGAGTAGCGGGACCGTACGAGCAGTACTTC.

The rearrangement uses TRBV4-1 and TRBJ1-6, with 8 positions matching TRBD1. With V trimmed by 0 bases and J by 9 bases, 7 bases remained unmatched. The CDR3 is made up of 16 amino acids. Germline lookup yields CDR1 MGHRA and CDR2 YSYEKL. In DNA form, the CDR3 reads TGCGCCAGCAGCCAAGAGGCCAGGGGGCTCGGTTCACCCCTCCACTTT. Translated: CASSQEARGLGSPLHF.

V usage is TRBV28 and J usage is TRBJ1-1; 7 bases are shared with TRBD1. There are 12 residues in the CDR3. V shed 6 bases and J 5 bases; nucleotides not matched to a gene: 3. CDR1 is MDHEN, CDR2 SYDVKM, per germline. The CDR3 DNA reads as TGTGCCAGCAGGACGACAGGGACTGAAGCTTTCTTT. It codes for CASRTTGTEAFF.

This chain connects TRBV29-1 to TRBJ2-1, with D perhaps matching TRBD2 (6 bases). The CDR3 is 11 amino acids. V shed 6 bases and J shed 4 bases, with 7 bases lying between them. The germline V gene has CDR1 SQVTM and CDR2 ANQGSEA. CDR3 nucleotide sequence: TGCAGCGTGGGACTGTACAATGAGCAGTTCTTC. Translating gives CSVGLYNEQFF.

The table lists this clonotype with a few counts. The chain joins TRBV7-2 to TRBJ1-6, with 7 bases fitting TRBD1. Trimming at V came to 7 bases and at J to 7 bases, leaving 7 bases not matched to a gene. Germline-derived CDR1 and CDR2 are SGHTA and FQGNSA. The CDR3 has 14 residues. The CDR3 sequence: CASTPGTANSPLHF. The DNA of the CDR3 is TGTGCCAGCACCCCCGGGACAGCGAATTCACCCCTCCACTTT. The whole variable domain, remainder taken from reference TRBV7-2 and TRBJ1-6, is GAGVSQSPSNKVTEKGKDVELRCDPISGHTALYWYRQSLGQGLEFLIYFQGNSAPDKSGLPSDRFSAERTGGSVSTLTIQRTQQEDSAVYLCASTPGTANSPLHFGNGTRLTVT.

The V call is TRBV18, the J call TRBJ2-5; 8 bases match TRBD1. V lost 3 bases and J lost 5; bases outside the gene matches: 11. CDR3 length: 16 amino acids. Germline CDR1 reads KGHSH; CDR2 reads LQKENI. The CDR3 bases are TGTGCCAGCTCACCCCAGGAGACAGGGGCGGGCGAGACCCAGTACTTC. It translates to CASSPQETGAGETQYF.

This clonotype was observed a few times. The genes are TRBV10-3 and TRBJ2-1, with 8 nucleotides matching TRBD1. V lost 2 bases, J lost 5 bases, and 5 bases stayed unmatched. The CDR3 loop spans 15 amino acids. Germline loops: CDR1 ENHRY, CDR2 SYGVKD. The CDR3 nucleotides read TGTGCCATCAGTGAGGTGGACAGGGCACACAATGAGCAGTTCTTC. It specifies CAISEVDRAHNEQFF.

This clonotype was observed a few times. The chain links TRBV29-1 to TRBJ2-3, with 7 bases identical to TRBD2. CDR1 SQVTM and CDR2 ANQGSEA come from the germline V gene. The trim removed 1 base at V and 0 bases at J, leaving 4 bases unmatched. The CDR3 consists of 15 residues. The CDR3 region is CSVEATSESTDTQYF. The CDR3 bases are TGCAGCGTTGAAGCCACTAGCGAGAGCACAGATACGCAGTATTTT.

The chain links TRBV7-2 to TRBJ2-7; D is possibly TRBD1 (5 bases). This CDR3 has 14 residues. Germline values: CDR1 SGHTA, CDR2 FQGNSA. V was shortened by 4 bases and J by 7 bases, with 17 bases between the two germline ends. CDR3: CASSSTDATLEQYF. The CDR3 nucleotides are TGTGCCAGCAGCTCGACAGACGCTACCCTAGAGCAGTACTTC.

This clonotype was counted a few times. The V and J genes are TRBV7-2 and TRBJ2-3; D is ambiguous. The CDR3 is made up of 16 amino acids. V gave up 5 bases and J gave up 0 bases, with 15 bases separating them. Germline V lookup: CDR1 SGHTA, CDR2 FQGNSA. The CDR3 sequence: CASSTNLPASTDTQYF. The CDR3 DNA reads as TGTGCCAGCAGCACCAACTTACCCGCTAGCACAGATACGCAGTATTTT.

This chain connects TRBV11-2 to TRBJ2-3; D possibly corresponds to TRBD2 (6 bases). CDR1 is SGHAT, CDR2 FQNNGV, per germline. The CDR3 extends over 13 amino acids. Trimming cost V 9 bases and J 2 bases, with 12 bases left between them. The CDR3 loop reads CASLSGYTDTQYF. DNA for the CDR3: TGTGCCAGTCTTAGCGGTTACACAGATACGCAGTATTTT.

The chain recombines TRBV29-1 with TRBJ2-7; D uncertain. Trimming pared 6 bases from V and 0 bases from J, leaving 21 bases between. Germline V lookup: CDR1 SQVTM, CDR2 ANQGSEA. This CDR3 is built from 16 residues. CDR3 residues: CSVRNNRAGSSYEQYF. The CDR3 DNA follows: TGCAGCGTACGCAATAATAGGGCAGGAAGCTCCTACGAGCAGTACTTC.

This chain joins TRBV28 and TRBJ2-1, with TRBD2 as a possible D gene (7 bases). This CDR3 spans 15 amino acids. The V gene lost 2 bases and the J gene lost 6 bases, with 14 bases spanning the gap. CDR1 is MDHEN, CDR2 SYDVKM, per germline. In nucleotides, the CDR3 is TGTGCCAGCAGTTTAGGGGGGGCGATGGGCAATGAGCAGTTCTTC. Its protein is CASSLGGAMGNEQFF.

This clonotype has just a few counts. The rearrangement links TRBV20-1 to TRBJ2-6; D gene uncertain. The CDR3 length is 16 residues. V shed 1 base and J shed 2 bases, with 12 bases lying between them. Germline loops: CDR1 DFQATT, CDR2 SNEGSKA (reference sequence). The chain's CDR3 is CSARGSTFTGANVLTF. CDR3 DNA sequence: TGCAGTGCTAGAGGATCGACATTTACTGGGGCCAACGTCCTGACTTTC.

This clonotype turned up a few times. The V call is TRBV10-3, the J call TRBJ1-5; D is unresolved. Germline V lookup: CDR1 ENHRY, CDR2 SYGVKD. V gave up 6 bases and J gave up 0 bases, with 6 bases separating them. CDR3 length equals 13 residues. CDR3 loop: CAISGLSNQPQHF. CDR3 bases: TGTGCCATCAGCGGACTTAGCAATCAGCCCCAGCATTTT.

In its sample, this clonotype was seen a few times. The rearrangement links TRBV9 to TRBJ2-6, with no clear D. Looked up from germline, CDR1 is SGDLS and CDR2 is YYNGEE. V was cut by 0 bases and J by 3 bases, with 7 bases left in between. The CDR3 loop spans 15 amino acids. DNA of the CDR3: TGTGCCAGCAGCGTAGCGTCAGATGGGGCCAACGTCCTGACTTTC. This codes for CASSVASDGANVLTF.

There are a few counts of this clonotype. The CDR3 sequence is CASSLGQGETQYF. For the CDR3, the DNA is TGCGCCAGCAGCTTGGGGCAGGGAGAGACCCAGTACTTC. The chain has TRBV5-1 and TRBJ2-5; a weak D match, TRBD1 (5 bases). Germline loops: CDR1 SGHRS, CDR2 YFSETQ. The CDR3 contains 13 residues. Trimming left V 0 bases short and J 4 bases short, with 7 bases between.